The rows below give T cell receptor beta chains drawn from one sample of a study of blood T cells in healthy people across ages. TCRdb recomputed calls from the 5' RACE reads with MiXCR, one row per CDR3 protein. The table lists 1.5 million to 2 million distinct CDR3 sequences, 28% of them singletons. The specimen sequenced was blood. Every receptor here comes from a woman younger than 45 in good health. CDR3s include the opening cysteine and the closing phenylalanine or tryptophan. The D gene is left open where the match is weak. Not all rows give a size; the values are once, few, many and, for expanded clones, a class.

d_gene: -
j_gene: TRBJ2-3
abundance: -
v_gene: TRBV27
CDR3aa: CASSVSPSGTDTQYF
CDR3nt: TGTGCCAGCAGTGTTAGCCCCAGCGGCACAGATACGCAGTATTTT

d_gene: TRBD1
j_gene: TRBJ2-2
abundance: -
v_gene: TRBV28
CDR3aa: CASSTGGSTVTGELFF
CDR3nt: TGTGCCAGCAGCACAGGGGGATCGACAGTTACCGGGGAGCTGTTTTTT

d_gene: -
j_gene: TRBJ2-7
abundance: few
v_gene: TRBV7-9
CDR3aa: CASSLAPTGGSEQYF
CDR3nt: TGTGCCAGCAGCTTAGCACCGACAGGCGGAAGCGAGCAGTACTTC

d_gene: -
j_gene: TRBJ2-7
abundance: many
v_gene: TRBV10-3
CDR3aa: CAISAGLIVYEQYF
CDR3nt: TGTGCCATCAGTGCGGGACTCATAGTCTACGAGCAGTACTTC

d_gene: TRBD1
j_gene: TRBJ2-7
abundance: -
v_gene: TRBV18
CDR3aa: CASSTGTAHLYEQYF
CDR3nt: TGTGCCAGCTCGACAGGGACAGCCCACTTATACGAGCAGTACTTC

d_gene: -
j_gene: TRBJ2-3
abundance: -
v_gene: TRBV5-1
CDR3aa: CASSSDNPQDTQYF
CDR3nt: TGCGCCAGCAGCTCGGACAACCCACAAGATACGCAGTATTTT

d_gene: TRBD1
j_gene: TRBJ1-1
abundance: once
v_gene: TRBV29-1
CDR3aa: CSARTGNTKAFF
CDR3nt: TGCAGCGCCAGGACAGGGAACACTAAAGCTTTCTTT

d_gene: -
j_gene: TRBJ2-7
abundance: few
v_gene: TRBV12-3/TRBV12-4
CDR3aa: CASRFQGGDYEQYF
CDR3nt: TGTGCCAGCAGGTTCCAGGGCGGGGACTACGAGCAGTACTTC

d_gene: -
j_gene: TRBJ2-7
abundance: many
v_gene: TRBV6-2/TRBV6-3
CDR3aa: CASRLAPYEQYF
CDR3nt: TGTGCCAGCCGTCTAGCGCCTTACGAGCAGTACTTC

d_gene: -
j_gene: TRBJ1-6
abundance: -
v_gene: TRBV27
CDR3aa: CASGERAPCGSPLHF
CDR3nt: TGTGCCAGCGGAGAACGGGCCCCCTGTGGTTCACCCCTCCACTTT

d_gene: TRBD1
j_gene: TRBJ1-2
abundance: few
v_gene: TRBV7-2
CDR3aa: CASSLHSGQLYGYTF
CDR3nt: TGTGCCAGCAGCTTACACTCGGGACAGCTCTATGGCTACACCTTC

d_gene: -
j_gene: TRBJ2-2
abundance: many
v_gene: TRBV7-9
CDR3aa: CASSLLNTGELFF
CDR3nt: TGTGCCAGCAGTTTATTAAACACCGGGGAGCTGTTTTTT

d_gene: TRBD1
j_gene: TRBJ2-1
abundance: few
v_gene: TRBV7-2
CDR3aa: CASSFSHGTVVQFF
CDR3nt: TGTGCCAGCAGCTTCTCCCATGGGACAGTCGTGCAGTTCTTC

d_gene: -
j_gene: TRBJ2-7
abundance: -
v_gene: TRBV6-5
CDR3aa: CAGSPDPAGRLGEQYF
CDR3nt: TGTGCCGGCAGTCCCGACCCGGCGGGACGCTTGGGGGAGCAGTACTTC

d_gene: -
j_gene: TRBJ1-4
abundance: few
v_gene: TRBV29-1
CDR3aa: CSGVGPESSATNEKLFF
CDR3nt: TGCAGCGGTGTGGGCCCAGAATCGAGTGCAACTAATGAAAAACTGTTTTTT

d_gene: TRBD2
j_gene: TRBJ2-3
abundance: -
v_gene: TRBV5-1
CDR3aa: CASSLVRTSGYTDTQYF
CDR3nt: TGCGCCAGCAGCTTGGTGAGGACTAGCGGATACACAGATACGCAGTATTTT

d_gene: -
j_gene: TRBJ1-3
abundance: -
v_gene: TRBV5-1
CDR3aa: CASSFGAAGVSGSTIYF
CDR3nt: TGCGCCAGCAGCTTTGGTGCGGCCGGGGTCTCTGGAAGCACCATATATTTT

d_gene: -
j_gene: TRBJ1-2
abundance: many
v_gene: TRBV29-1
CDR3aa: CSVKGTGYYGYTF
CDR3nt: TGCAGCGTAAAGGGGACCGGGTACTATGGCTACACCTTC

d_gene: TRBD2
j_gene: TRBJ2-1
abundance: -
v_gene: TRBV7-9
CDR3aa: CASSYVGGVDNEQFF
CDR3nt: TGTGCCAGCAGCTACGTCGGGGGGGTGGACAATGAGCAGTTCTTC

d_gene: TRBD1
j_gene: TRBJ1-2
abundance: few
v_gene: TRBV30
CDR3aa: CAWTPGTDYGYTF
CDR3nt: TGTGCCTGGACCCCCGGGACAGACTATGGCTACACCTTC

d_gene: TRBD2
j_gene: TRBJ2-5
abundance: -
v_gene: TRBV6-6
CDR3aa: CASSDQAGVGETQYF
CDR3nt: TGTGCCAGCAGTGACCAAGCGGGAGTCGGAGAGACCCAGTACTTC

d_gene: -
j_gene: TRBJ2-3
abundance: few
v_gene: TRBV12-3/TRBV12-4
CDR3aa: CASSLNRGDTQYF
CDR3nt: TGTGCCAGCAGTTTAAATCGGGGGGATACGCAGTATTTT

d_gene: -
j_gene: TRBJ2-3
abundance: few
v_gene: TRBV6-5
CDR3aa: CASSYTPVTDTQYF
CDR3nt: TGTGCCAGCAGTTATACTCCTGTAACAGATACGCAGTATTTT

d_gene: TRBD1
j_gene: TRBJ2-5
abundance: few
v_gene: TRBV28
CDR3aa: CASSRKGQGGTQYF
CDR3nt: TGTGCCAGCAGCCGGAAGGGACAGGGGGGGACCCAGTACTTC

d_gene: -
j_gene: TRBJ2-7
abundance: -
v_gene: TRBV14
CDR3aa: CASSQGRPTYEQYF
CDR3nt: TGTGCCAGCAGCCAAGGGCGACCCACCTACGAGCAGTACTTC

d_gene: TRBD2
j_gene: TRBJ2-1
abundance: many
v_gene: TRBV29-1
CDR3aa: CSGGLAGDPSYNEQFF
CDR3nt: TGCAGCGGGGGACTAGCGGGAGACCCCTCCTACAATGAGCAGTTCTTC

d_gene: -
j_gene: TRBJ2-1
abundance: -
v_gene: TRBV10-3
CDR3aa: CAISESTRRDEQFF
CDR3nt: TGTGCCATCAGTGAGTCGACCAGGCGGGATGAGCAGTTCTTC

d_gene: TRBD1
j_gene: TRBJ2-6
abundance: -
v_gene: TRBV9
CDR3aa: CASSATGGTRVANVLTF
CDR3nt: TGTGCCAGCAGCGCCACAGGGGGCACTAGAGTAGCCAACGTCCTGACTTTC

d_gene: -
j_gene: TRBJ2-7
abundance: few
v_gene: TRBV14
CDR3aa: CASSRDLTGEQYF
CDR3nt: TGTGCCAGCAGCCGAGATTTGACAGGCGAGCAGTACTTC

d_gene: -
j_gene: TRBJ2-5
abundance: -
v_gene: TRBV6-5
CDR3aa: CASSYKGFGIETQYF
CDR3nt: TGTGCCAGCAGTTACAAGGGATTCGGTATAGAGACCCAGTACTTC

d_gene: TRBD1
j_gene: TRBJ2-5
abundance: -
v_gene: TRBV5-1
CDR3aa: CASSSPDRGHYEQYF
CDR3nt: TGCGCCAGCAGCTCCCCGGACAGGGGGCACTATGAGCAGTACTTC

d_gene: -
j_gene: TRBJ1-5
abundance: -
v_gene: TRBV4-1
CDR3aa: CASNQEQQLDQPQHF
CDR3nt: TGCGCCAGCAACCAAGAACAGCAACTCGATCAGCCCCAGCATTTT

d_gene: -
j_gene: TRBJ2-5
abundance: few
v_gene: TRBV5-1
CDR3aa: CASGRDVQETQYF
CDR3nt: TGCGCCAGTGGCCGGGACGTCCAAGAGACCCAGTACTTC

d_gene: TRBD2
j_gene: TRBJ2-5
abundance: few
v_gene: TRBV3-1
CDR3aa: CASSLLAGAGETQYF
CDR3nt: TGTGCCAGCAGCCTTCTAGCGGGGGCCGGGGAGACCCAGTACTTC

d_gene: -
j_gene: TRBJ2-4
abundance: -
v_gene: TRBV7-2
CDR3aa: CASSLDSGGLSKNIQYF
CDR3nt: TGTGCCAGCAGCTTAGACTCGGGCGGGTTAAGCAAAAACATTCAGTACTTC

d_gene: -
j_gene: TRBJ1-2
abundance: few
v_gene: TRBV6-5
CDR3aa: CASSPGTETMSYTF
CDR3nt: TGTGCCAGCAGTCCCGGGACGGAAACTATGAGCTACACCTTC

d_gene: -
j_gene: TRBJ2-1
abundance: few
v_gene: TRBV5-1
CDR3aa: CASSLGDRENNEQFF
CDR3nt: TGCGCCAGCAGCTTGGGGGATCGGGAGAACAATGAGCAGTTCTTC

d_gene: TRBD2
j_gene: TRBJ2-3
abundance: -
v_gene: TRBV6-2/TRBV6-3
CDR3aa: CASNILAGETDTQYF
CDR3nt: TGTGCCAGCAATATCCTAGCGGGAGAAACAGATACGCAGTATTTT

d_gene: TRBD1
j_gene: TRBJ2-1
abundance: few
v_gene: TRBV7-2
CDR3aa: CASSPDRALDNEQFF
CDR3nt: TGTGCCAGCAGCCCGGACAGGGCTCTAGACAATGAGCAGTTCTTC

d_gene: TRBD1
j_gene: TRBJ2-1
abundance: -
v_gene: TRBV11-3
CDR3aa: CASSLVQGALYNEQFF
CDR3nt: TGTGCCAGCAGCTTAGTACAGGGGGCCTTGTACAATGAGCAGTTCTTC

d_gene: -
j_gene: TRBJ1-1
abundance: -
v_gene: TRBV7-9
CDR3aa: CASSLTPTEGERPEAFF
CDR3nt: TGTGCCAGCAGCTTAACCCCGACAGAAGGGGAGAGACCTGAAGCTTTCTTT

d_gene: TRBD1
j_gene: TRBJ2-1
abundance: -
v_gene: TRBV11-3
CDR3aa: CASSQRQGANEQFF
CDR3nt: TGTGCCAGCAGCCAAAGACAGGGGGCAAATGAGCAGTTCTTC

d_gene: TRBD2
j_gene: TRBJ2-1
abundance: -
v_gene: TRBV7-2
CDR3aa: CASSQRERVEQFF
CDR3nt: TGTGCCAGCAGCCAGCGGGAAAGGGTTGAGCAGTTCTTC

d_gene: TRBD2
j_gene: TRBJ2-5
abundance: few
v_gene: TRBV20-1
CDR3aa: CSARSSGSWRGGLSWEQYF
CDR3nt: TGCAGTGCTAGATCTAGTGGCAGTTGGCGGGGGGGACTTTCCTGGGAGCAGTACTTC

d_gene: TRBD1
j_gene: TRBJ2-5
abundance: few
v_gene: TRBV29-1
CDR3aa: CSVVRTGGYGQYF
CDR3nt: TGCAGCGTTGTTCGGACAGGGGGATACGGGCAGTACTTC